The present T cell receptor (beta chain) was sequenced within a study of T cell changes during pregnancy in multiple sclerosis. The data were produced by immunoSEQ multiplex PCR, yet TCRdb's version contains in-frame clones alone and is incomplete. The table lists approximately 74,000 clones, approximately 92% of them singletons. The V and J ends lost 0 bases and 5 bases, in that order; junction bases with no gene match: 7. Looked up from germline, CDR1 is SGHTA and CDR2 is FQGNSA. The CDR3 runs to 16 residues. The receptor was derived from a female donor with multiple sclerosis, enrolled in a pregnancy study. The J gene is TRBJ2-3, the V gene TRBV7-2; the match to TRBD2 covers 8 bases. Sequencing was performed on peripheral blood, taken before pregnancy. This CDR3 is CASSLAVSGRGDTQYF. For the CDR3, the DNA is TGTGCCAGCAGCTTAGCCGTCAGCGGGAGAGGAGATACGCAGTATTTT.